Following are 16 T cell receptor beta chains from one sample sequenced in a study of beta chain features in type 1 diabetes. What was sequenced were expressed TCRB transcripts, since all of the isolated RNA had been reverse transcribed. The table came from immunoSEQ multiplex PCR; TCRdb's copy has only in-frame clones and leaves some out. The sample contains about 320,000 clones, around 15% of which appear only once. Sequencing used central memory CD4+ T cells from blood. Every receptor here comes from a man aged 25-45 years in good health.

J is TRBJ2-3 and V is TRBV4-3, with a possible D match to TRBD2 (6 bases). The germline gives CDR1 LGHNA, CDR2 YSLEER. The CDR3 sequence is 16 residues long. V gave up 0 bases and J gave up 7 bases, with 17 bases separating them. CDR3 sequence reads: CASSQDTGEASNTQYF. CDR3 nucleotides: TGCGCCAGCAGCCAAGATACGGGGGAGGCATCGAATACGCAGTATTTT.

This clone was found a few times. The V call is TRBV7-6, the J call TRBJ2-4; D may correspond to TRBD1 or TRBD2 (5 bases each). Trimming cost V 5 bases and J 7 bases, with 15 bases left between them. Germline V lookup: CDR1 SGHVS, CDR2 FNYEAQ. The CDR3 has 14 residues. CDR3 residues: CASSPGTYGNIQYF. The CDR3 nucleotides are TGTGCCAGCAGCCCCGGGACCTACGGTAACATTCAGTACTTC.

This clone was recorded many times. The chain carries TRBV18 and TRBJ1-1; D perhaps matches TRBD1 (5 bases). Germline CDR1 and CDR2: KGHSH and LQKENI. The CDR3 consists of 14 residues. V dropped 3 bases and J dropped 9 bases, with 17 bases sitting between them. Written as DNA, the CDR3 is TGTGCCAGCTCACCGACCCTAGAAGACAGAAAAGCTTTCTTT. It yields the protein CASSPTLEDRKAFF.

This clone has only a few counts. The rearrangement uses TRBV2 and TRBJ1-2; TRBD1 agrees at 7 bases. Germline CDR1 is SNHLY and CDR2 is FYNNEI. This CDR3 has 13 residues. Losses at the gene ends were 4 bases for V and 7 bases for J; bases not matched to a gene: 6. The chain's CDR3 is CASSGDSPIGYTF. In DNA, the CDR3 is TGTGCCAGCAGTGGGGACAGCCCTATTGGCTACACCTTC.

The chain has TRBV9 and TRBJ2-3; the D gene is possibly TRBD2 (7 bases). Germline CDR1 and CDR2: SGDLS and YYNGEE. V lost 5 bases, J lost 3 bases, and 16 bases lay in between. This CDR3 spans 15 amino acids. The CDR3 DNA is TGTGCCAGCAGGCCGGGGGCGGGACTAACAGATACGCAGTATTTT. Amino acid sequence: CASRPGAGLTDTQYF.

This clone was observed a few times. This chain joins TRBV5-1 and TRBJ2-7; 10 bases line up with TRBD2. V shed 4 bases and J 3 bases; nucleotides not matched to a gene: 4. The CDR3 contains 14 residues. Germline V gives CDR1 SGHRS, CDR2 YFSETQ. CDR3 region: CASSTKRGGYEQYF. CDR3 DNA sequence: TGCGCCAGCAGCACAAAGCGGGGGGGCTACGAGCAGTACTTC.

This clone occurred a few times. CDR3 coding DNA: TGTGCCAGCAGTCAAACAGGGGGCGAGCAGTTCTTC. Its translation is CASSQTGGEQFF. J is TRBJ2-1 and V is TRBV5-5, with 9 bases matching TRBD1. Per germline, CDR1 SGHKS and CDR2 YYEKEE (reference sequence). The CDR3 extends over 12 amino acids. V trimming: 5 bases; J trimming: 10 bases; junction bases outside the gene matches: 4.

There are a few counts of this clone. This chain uses TRBV19 with TRBJ1-1, with D possibly being TRBD1 (6 bases). CDR3 size: 15 residues. V lost 4 bases and J 1 base, leaving 13 bases between the germline ends. The V gene's germline CDR1 is LNHDA and CDR2 SQIVND (reference sequence). CDR3 sequence: CASSNKQGKNTEAFF. As DNA, the CDR3 is TGTGCCAGTAGTAACAAACAGGGAAAGAACACTGAAGCTTTCTTT.

This clone came up a few times. The chain recombines TRBV11-2 with TRBJ2-1; 7 positions agree with TRBD2. This CDR3 contains 15 residues. Germline trimming cut 6 bases from V and 4 bases from J; bases unmatched to any gene: 9. In germline, CDR1 is SGHAT, CDR2 FQNNGV. CDR3 region: CASSFLASGYNEQFF. CDR3 nucleotides: TGTGCCAGCAGTTTCTTGGCTAGCGGTTACAATGAGCAGTTCTTC. The full variable domain, its missing parts supplied by reference TRBV11-2 and TRBJ2-1, is EAGVAQSPRYKIIEKRQSVAFWCNPISGHATLYWYQQILGQGPKLLIQFQNNGVVDDSQLPKDRFSAERLKGVDSTLKIQPAKLEDSAVYLCASSFLASGYNEQFFGPGTRLTVL.

The V and J genes are TRBV10-3 and TRBJ2-7; TRBD2 might be the D (5 bases). V lost 6 bases to trimming and J lost 3 bases, with 24 bases between them. CDR1 ENHRY and CDR2 SYGVKD come from the germline V gene. The CDR3 contains 17 residues. The CDR3 spells CAIREDPRTGGDYEQYF. The CDR3 DNA reads as TGTGCCATCAGAGAGGACCCACGGACTGGAGGAGACTACGAGCAGTACTTC.

The gene calls are TRBV7-2 and TRBJ2-3; weak D call: TRBD2 (6 bases). Trimming left V 5 bases short and J 0 bases short, with 12 bases between. CDR1 is SGHTA, CDR2 FQGNSA, per germline. This CDR3 has 15 residues. The CDR3 DNA follows: TGTGCCAGCAGCCGAACCGGGACTAGCACAGATACGCAGTATTTT. Its protein product is CASSRTGTSTDTQYF.

This clone showed up just a few times. The chain employs TRBV18 and TRBJ1-5; D might be TRBD1 (5 bases). This CDR3 has 16 amino acids. The germline V and J ends were trimmed by 6 bases and 5 bases, with 20 bases remaining between them. The V gene's germline CDR1 is KGHSH and CDR2 LQKENI. In DNA, the CDR3 is TGTGCCAGCTCTCGAACGTTTGACACAGGCGATCAGCCCCAGCATTTT. This encodes CASSRTFDTGDQPQHF. The full variable domain, rest sourced from reference TRBV18 and TRBJ1-5, is NAGVMQNPRHLVRRRGQEARLRCSPMKGHSHVYWYRQLPEEGLKFMVYLQKENIIDESGMPKERFSAEFPKEGPSILRIQQVVRGDSAAYFCASSRTFDTGDQPQHFGDGTRLSIL.

The V call is TRBV18, the J call TRBJ1-6; no clear D gene. The germline gives CDR1 KGHSH, CDR2 LQKENI. Trimming took off 5 bases at V and 7 bases at J, with 12 bases between the two ends. This CDR3 is 14 amino acids long. CDR3 nucleotides: TGTGCCAGCTCATACGACGGGAGGAATTCACCCCTCCACTTT. Residues: CASSYDGRNSPLHF.

In its sample, this clone was seen many times. CDR3 bases: TGTGCCACCAGCACCCGAACAGGGAGCGGCTACACCTTC. This translates into CATSTRTGSGYTF. The rearrangement joins TRBV15 to TRBJ1-2, with D maybe TRBD1 (6 bases). Trimming removed 4 bases from V and 8 bases from J, with 14 bases in between. CDR3 size: 13 residues. Germline V CDR1 and CDR2: LNHNV, YYDKDF (reference sequence).

This clone was counted a few times. The chain uses TRBV7-9 and TRBJ2-2; the match to TRBD1 covers 10 bases. From germline, CDR1 is SEHNR and CDR2 FQNEAQ (reference sequence). There are 17 residues in the CDR3. V shed 10 bases, J shed 2 bases, and the junction held 13 bases outside the gene matches. Here the CDR3 reads CAIPFSWDRGNTGELFF. CDR3 sequence (DNA): TGTGCCATCCCGTTCAGCTGGGACAGGGGAAACACCGGGGAGCTGTTTTTT.

This clone was detected a few times. The chain recombines TRBV6-5 with TRBJ1-5; 8 nucleotides align to TRBD1. With V trimmed by 5 bases and J by 6 bases, 3 bases remained unmatched. The CDR3 loop spans 13 amino acids. Germline lookup yields CDR1 MNHEY and CDR2 SVGAGI. In DNA form, the CDR3 reads TGTGCCAGCAGTCGGACAGGGAGTCAGCCCCAGCATTTT. Amino acids: CASSRTGSQPQHF.